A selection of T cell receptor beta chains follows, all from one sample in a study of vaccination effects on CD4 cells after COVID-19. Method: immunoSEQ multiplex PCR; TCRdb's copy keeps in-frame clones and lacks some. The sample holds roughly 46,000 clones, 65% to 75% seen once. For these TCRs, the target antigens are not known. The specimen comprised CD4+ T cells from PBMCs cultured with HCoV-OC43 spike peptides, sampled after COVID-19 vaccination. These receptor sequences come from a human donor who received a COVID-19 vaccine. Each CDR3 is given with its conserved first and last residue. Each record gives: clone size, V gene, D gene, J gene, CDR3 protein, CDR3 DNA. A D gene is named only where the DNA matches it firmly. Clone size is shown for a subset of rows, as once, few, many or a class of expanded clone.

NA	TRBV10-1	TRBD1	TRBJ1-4	CASSDGRGNEKLFF	TGCGCCAGCAGTGACGGCAGGGGGAATGAAAAACTGTTTTTT
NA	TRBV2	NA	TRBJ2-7	CASSRDKALEQYF	TGTGCCAGCAGCCGGGACAAGGCTTTAGAGCAGTACTTC
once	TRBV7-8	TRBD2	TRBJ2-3	CASSPPRRGGGDTQYF	TGTGCCAGCAGCCCACCGAGGCGGGGGGGTGGTGATACGCAGTATTTT
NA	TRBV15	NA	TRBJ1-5	CATSDKGGVSNQPQHF	TGTGCCACCAGCGATAAAGGGGGGGTATCGAATCAGCCCCAGCATTTT
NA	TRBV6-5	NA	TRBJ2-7	CASSDSGTWIYEQYF	TGTGCCAGCAGTGACTCCGGGACATGGATCTACGAGCAGTACTTC
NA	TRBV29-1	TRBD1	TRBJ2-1	CSVEWDRTNEQFF	TGCAGCGTTGAATGGGACAGAACCAATGAGCAGTTCTTC
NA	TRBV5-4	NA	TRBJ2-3	CASSLASFEAKANSRTQYF	TGTGCCAGCAGCTTGGCTAGTTTTGAAGCGAAAGCGAATTCTCGTACGCAGTATTTT
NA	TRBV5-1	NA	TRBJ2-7	CASSLRELGKSVDEQYF	TGCGCCAGCAGCTTGCGTGAGCTTGGGAAATCCGTCGACGAGCAGTACTTC
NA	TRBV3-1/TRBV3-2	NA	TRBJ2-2	CASSQGLSTNTGELFF	TGTGCCAGCAGCCAAGGCCTTTCTACAAACACCGGGGAGCTGTTTTTT
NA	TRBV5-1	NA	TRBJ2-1	CASSMTVLSYNEQFF	TGCGCCAGCAGCATGACAGTACTCTCCTACAATGAGCAGTTCTTC
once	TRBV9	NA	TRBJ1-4	CASSEEGGKLFF	TGTGCCAGCAGCGAAGAGGGGGGAAAACTGTTTTTT
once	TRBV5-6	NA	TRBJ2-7	CASSFGNYEQYF	TGTGCCAGCAGCTTTGGAAACTACGAGCAGTACTTC
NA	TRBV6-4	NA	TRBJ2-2	CASSDSGSSGELFF	TGTGCCAGCAGTGACTCGGGGAGTAGCGGGGAGCTGTTTTTT
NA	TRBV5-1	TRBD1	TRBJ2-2	CASTRTGVFGTGELFF	TGCGCCAGCACTCGGACAGGGGTTTTTGGCACCGGGGAGCTGTTTTTT
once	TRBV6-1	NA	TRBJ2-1	CASSSPLEQFF	TGTGCCAGCTCCTCCCCTCTTGAGCAGTTCTTC
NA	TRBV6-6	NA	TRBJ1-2	CASSHTLGGRGSYGYTF	TGTGCCAGCAGTCATACCCTAGGGGGGCGCGGGTCCTATGGCTACACCTTC
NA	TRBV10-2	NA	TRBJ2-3	CASRRHNVVESTDTQYF	TGCGCCAGCAGGAGGCATAATGTAGTGGAAAGCACAGATACGCAGTATTTT
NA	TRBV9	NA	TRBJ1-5	CASSVGVSSNQPQHF	TGTGCCAGCAGCGTAGGGGTCTCGAGCAATCAGCCCCAGCATTTT
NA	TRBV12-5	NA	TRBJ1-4	CASGLLGNEKLFF	TGTGCTAGTGGTTTACTAGGGAATGAAAAACTGTTTTTT
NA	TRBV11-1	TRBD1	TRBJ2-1	CASSLAKGAYLANEQFF	TGTGCCAGCAGCTTAGCGAAGGGGGCGTACCTAGCCAATGAGCAGTTCTTC
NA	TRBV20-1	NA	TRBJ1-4	CSASGRLEKLFF	TGCAGTGCTAGTGGGCGGCTCGAAAAACTGTTTTTT
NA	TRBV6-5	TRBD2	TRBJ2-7	CASTRTSGSYEQYF	TGTGCCAGCACTCGGACTAGCGGGAGTTACGAGCAGTACTTC
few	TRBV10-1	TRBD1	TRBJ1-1	CASSVSGGNTEAFF	TGCGCCAGCAGTGTATCAGGGGGGAACACTGAAGCTTTCTTT
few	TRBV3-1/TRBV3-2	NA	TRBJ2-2	CASGSGTGELFF	TGTGCCAGCGGATCAGGGACCGGGGAGCTGTTTTTT
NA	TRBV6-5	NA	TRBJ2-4	CASSQTGELNIQYF	TGTGCCAGCAGTCAAACGGGGGAGTTGAACATTCAGTACTTC
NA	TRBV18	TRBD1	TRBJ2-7	CASSRDRNEQYF	TGTGCCAGCTCACGGGACAGAAACGAGCAGTACTTC
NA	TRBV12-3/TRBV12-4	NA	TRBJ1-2	CASSLRQTDGYTF	TGTGCCAGCAGTTTAAGGCAGACGGATGGCTACACCTTC
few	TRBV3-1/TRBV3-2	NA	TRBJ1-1	CASSQARVTEAFF	TGTGCCAGCAGCCAAGCGAGGGTGACTGAAGCTTTCTTT
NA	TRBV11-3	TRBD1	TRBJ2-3	CASSLGGTGGGDTQYF	TGTGCCAGCAGCTTAGGAGGGACAGGGGGAGGAGATACGCAGTATTTT
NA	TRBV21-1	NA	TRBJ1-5	CASSKPPFDGASHSNQPQHF	TGTGCCAGCAGCAAACCCCCCTTCGACGGAGCATCCCATAGCAATCAGCCCCAGCATTTT
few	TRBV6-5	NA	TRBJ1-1	CASSYGTPVNTEAFF	TGTGCCAGCAGTTACGGGACACCTGTGAACACTGAAGCTTTCTTT
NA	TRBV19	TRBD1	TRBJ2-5	CASSIGGTGGRETQYF	TGTGCCAGTAGTATTGGGGGGACAGGGGGCAGGGAGACCCAGTACTTC
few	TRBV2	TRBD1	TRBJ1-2	CASSIGQGVGYTF	TGTGCCAGCAGTATAGGACAGGGGGTTGGCTACACCTTC
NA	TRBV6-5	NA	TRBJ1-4	CASRTRATNEKLFF	TGTGCCAGCCGTACACGAGCAACTAATGAAAAACTGTTTTTT
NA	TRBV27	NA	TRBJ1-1	CASIHHGGSTEAFF	TGTGCCAGCATCCATCACGGGGGGTCGACTGAAGCTTTCTTT
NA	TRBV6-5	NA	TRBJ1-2	CASSPSSFNYGYTF	TGTGCCAGCAGTCCCTCAAGTTTCAACTATGGCTACACCTTC
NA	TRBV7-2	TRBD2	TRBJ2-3	CASSLVGWGGTDTQYF	TGTGCCAGCAGCTTAGTCGGCTGGGGAGGGACAGATACGCAGTATTTT
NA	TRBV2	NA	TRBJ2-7	CASHASISYEQYF	TGTGCCAGCCACGCTAGCATATCCTACGAGCAGTACTTC
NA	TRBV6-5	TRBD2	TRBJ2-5	CASSSAGGGETQYF	TGTGCCAGCAGTTCTGCGGGAGGAGGTGAGACCCAGTACTTC
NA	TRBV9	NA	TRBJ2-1	CASSATPDTYNEQFF	TGTGCCAGCAGCGCCACTCCGGACACCTACAATGAGCAGTTCTTC
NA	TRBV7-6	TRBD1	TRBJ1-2	CASSTGQRAFYGYTF	TGTGCCAGCAGCACGGGACAGCGAGCGTTCTATGGCTACACCTTC
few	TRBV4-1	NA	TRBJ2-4	CASSPEADGRNIQYF	TGCGCCAGCAGCCCAGAGGCCGACGGGAGAAACATTCAGTACTTC
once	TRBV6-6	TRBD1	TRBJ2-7	CASSKGQGYYEQYF	TGTGCCAGCAGCAAGGGACAGGGGTACTACGAGCAGTACTTC
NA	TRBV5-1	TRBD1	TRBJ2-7	CASSSYNRGTYEQYF	TGCGCCAGCAGCTCATATAACAGGGGGACCTACGAGCAGTACTTC
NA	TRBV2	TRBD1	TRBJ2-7	CASMRTGTYEQYF	TGTGCCAGCATGAGGACAGGGACGTACGAGCAGTACTTC
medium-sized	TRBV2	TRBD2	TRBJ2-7	CASSDGGTSGGYEQYF	TGTGCCAGCAGTGATGGGGGGACTAGCGGGGGTTACGAGCAGTACTTC
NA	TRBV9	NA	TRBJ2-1	CASSVGAAGSYNEQFF	TGTGCCAGCAGCGTAGGAGCGGCGGGATCCTACAATGAGCAGTTCTTC
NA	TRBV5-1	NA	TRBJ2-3	CASSLVHRGDTQYF	TGCGCCAGCAGCTTGGTCCACCGGGGAGATACGCAGTATTTT
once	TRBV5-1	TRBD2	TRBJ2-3	CASAPGLAGVRVDTQYF	TGCGCCAGTGCACCGGGACTAGCGGGGGTTCGGGTAGATACGCAGTATTTT
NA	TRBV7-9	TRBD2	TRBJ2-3	CASSLGVGTSSTDTQYF	TGTGCCAGCAGCTTAGGGGTCGGGACTAGCAGCACAGATACGCAGTATTTT
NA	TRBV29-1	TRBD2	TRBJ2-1	CSVEGGSSYNEQFF	TGCAGCGTTGAGGGCGGGAGCTCCTACAATGAGCAGTTCTTC
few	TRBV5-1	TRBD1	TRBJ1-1	CASSWEQGVSTEAFF	TGCGCCAGCAGCTGGGAACAGGGGGTGAGCACTGAAGCTTTCTTT